This T cell receptor beta chain was identified in a study of response to subunit inactivated influenza vaccine. CDR1 and CDR2 from the germline V gene are DFQATT and SNEGSKA (reference sequence). Germline trimming cut 5 bases from V and 3 bases from J; bases unmatched to any gene: 6. The CDR3 covers 14 residues. TCRdb re-analysed the RT-PCR reads in MiXCR, keeping a single row per CDR3 protein. The sample comprises a few hundred thousand distinct CDR3 sequences, 20% to 25% of which are singletons, and roughly 10% rests with the top ten. The origin of this receptor is a man aged 45 to 70 who received an inactivated influenza vaccine. Sequencing used PBMCs from blood, obtained about 20 months after vaccination. V is TRBV20-1 and J is TRBJ2-3, with 9 positions matching TRBD2. The CDR3 sequence: CSAPRRGGTDTQYF. The CDR3 nucleotides read TGCAGTGCTCCCAGGCGGGGGGGAACAGATACGCAGTATTTT.